This T cell receptor beta chain originates from a study of cytomegalovirus exposure and HLA in healthy donors. Points from the study as a whole: A later analysis linked a missense variant in DCLRE1C to the trimming of TCR beta V and J genes. Reportedly, TCR beta sequences accurately predicted HLA-A and HLA-B alleles in most subjects. Later analysis suggested most CMV-associated TCR beta chains were HLA-restricted.

A word on this clone: Antigen specificity is unknown.

A multiplex PCR was run with 60 Vbeta primers and 13 Jbeta primers. TCRdb keeps only in-frame clones here, not all; method: immunoSEQ multiplex PCR. The data show 130,000 to 150,000 clones, around 84% seen once. Germline CDR1 SGHAT, CDR2 FQNNGV. CDR3 length equals 13 residues. Trimming stripped 2 bases from V and 7 bases from J, with 9 bases between. Sequencing was carried out using PBMCs. This sequence joins TRBV11-2 and TRBJ1-5; D is perhaps TRBD1 (6 bases). The origin of this receptor is a man aged 35-49 years in good health and CMV-seropositive. CDR3 sequence (DNA): TGTGCCAGCAGCTTAACGACAGGACAGCCCCAGCATTTT. Amino acid sequence: CASSLTTGQPQHF.